A single sample gave rise to the 20 T cell receptor beta chains below, sequenced in a study of blood T cell repertoires in COVID-19 (dated by TCRdb to between 2020 and 2021). The library was produced with the immunoSEQ multiplex PCR assay. Here the immuneACCESS table is served through TCRdb, limited to in-frame sequences with V and J called. Missing clones are a known gap in these copies; in checked studies unresolved V genes cover under half, and the rest lacks a known reason. This sample has roughly 260,000 clones in its table, and roughly 84% of those were observed once. The leading ten clones occupy about 3.4% of the sample. The specimen was peripheral blood. These receptors originate from a woman aged 18-29 years with acute or convalescent COVID-19.

J is TRBJ2-2 and V is TRBV30; 12 nucleotides line up with TRBD2. CDR1 is GTSNPN and CDR2 is SVGIG in the germline V gene (reference sequence). The CDR3 is 15 residues long. The V gene end was trimmed by 4 bases and the J gene end by 6 bases; junction bases not matched to a gene: 6. The CDR3: CAWTAGTSGSGELFF. The CDR3 nucleotides read TGTGCCTGGACAGCCGGGACTAGCGGGTCCGGGGAGCTGTTTTTT.

The rearrangement joins TRBV6-2 or TRBV6-3 to TRBJ1-2; TRBD1 matches 10 bases. V lost 0 bases to trimming and J lost 3 bases; unmatched junction nucleotides: 1. CDR1 and CDR2 from the germline V gene are MNHEY and SVGEGT. The CDR3 covers 15 residues. CDR3 nucleotide sequence: TGTGCCAGCAGTTACTCGACAGGGGGCGACTATGGCTACACCTTC. Protein: CASSYSTGGDYGYTF.

CDR3 protein: CASSLGLTGSQETQYF. CDR3 bases: TGCGCCAGCAGCTTGGGGTTGACAGGGTCCCAAGAGACCCAGTACTTC. The rearrangement links TRBV5-1 to TRBJ2-5; 7 bases are a match to TRBD1. J gave up 1 base and V 0 bases, and 6 bases lay outside the gene matches. There are 16 residues in the CDR3. The V gene's germline CDR1 is SGHRS and CDR2 YFSETQ. The full variable domain, rest sourced from reference TRBV5-1 and TRBJ2-5, is KAGVTQTPRYLIKTRGQQVTLSCSPISGHRSVSWYQQTPGQGLQFLFEYFSETQRNKGNFPGRFSGRQFSNSRSEMNVSTLELGDSALYLCASSLGLTGSQETQYFGPGTRLLVL.

This sequence joins TRBV4-3 and TRBJ2-7; possible D gene TRBD1, 5 bases. V lost 5 bases, J lost 2 bases, and 16 bases lay in between. The CDR3 covers 15 residues. The germline V gene encodes CDR1 LGHNA and CDR2 YSLEER. CDR3 region: CASSAHQDKTYEQYF. CDR3 bases: TGCGCCAGCAGCGCTCATCAGGACAAGACCTACGAGCAGTACTTC.

The sample holds a few counts of this clone. The chain uses TRBV6-4 and TRBJ2-7; perhaps TRBD1 as D (6 bases). The CDR3 spans 17 residues. V lost 6 bases, J lost 0 bases, and 21 bases lay in between. CDR1 is MRHNA, CDR2 SNTAGT, per germline. The CDR3 sequence is CASSGSTGQLSSYEQYF. The CDR3 DNA sequence: TGTGCCAGCAGCGGGTCTACAGGACAGCTCAGCTCCTACGAGCAGTACTTC.

The V gene is TRBV4-3, the J gene TRBJ2-1; D possibly corresponds to TRBD1 (7 bases). Germline V gene data show CDR1 as LGHNA and CDR2 as YSLEER. The CDR3 runs 16 residues. Deletions cut 4 bases from V and 7 bases from J, with 20 bases between. CDR3 DNA sequence: TGCGCCAGCAGCCCAGCGGCCGACAGGGCGGGGAATGAGCAGTTCTTC. It specifies CASSPAADRAGNEQFF.

This clone was observed once. V usage is TRBV30 and J usage is TRBJ1-4; no clear D. The germline CDR1 and CDR2 sequences are GTSNPN and SVGIG (reference sequence). V was trimmed by 3 bases and J by 8 bases, leaving 10 bases between them. The length of the CDR3 is 12 residues. DNA of the CDR3: TGTGCCTGGAGCCCCTCGGGGGAAAAACTGTTTTTT. Its protein is CAWSPSGEKLFF.

The chain uses TRBV28 and TRBJ2-1; perhaps TRBD2 as D (5 bases). V was pared by 4 bases and J by 7 bases, with 20 bases between. There are 16 residues in the CDR3. Per germline, CDR1 MDHEN and CDR2 SYDVKM. The DNA for the CDR3 is TGTGCCAGCAGTTATTTAGTCTGGGTTTCGGGGAATGAGCAGTTCTTC. Protein: CASSYLVWVSGNEQFF.

The chain links TRBV29-1 to TRBJ2-3, with 8 positions matching TRBD1. Germline loops: CDR1 SQVTM, CDR2 ANQGSEA. V was pared by 7 bases and J by 6 bases, with 6 bases of the junction left unmatched. The CDR3 length is 12 residues. Here the CDR3 reads CSAEQGADTQYF. For the CDR3, the DNA is TGCAGCGCTGAGCAGGGGGCGGATACGCAGTATTTT.

The chain couples TRBV5-1 to TRBJ1-1, with TRBD1 as a possible D gene (5 bases). The CDR3 has 15 residues. Germline V gene data show CDR1 as SGHRS and CDR2 as YFSETQ. The germline V and J ends were trimmed by 3 bases and 1 base, with 13 bases remaining between them. The CDR3 coding sequence is TGCGCCAGCAGCTCCAGGGTTAATGGGAACACTGAAGCTTTCTTT. Translating it yields CASSSRVNGNTEAFF.

V is TRBV29-1 and J is TRBJ1-2; 10 bases are a match to TRBD1. This CDR3 is built from 13 residues. CDR1 is SQVTM, CDR2 ANQGSEA, per germline. Trimming cost V 4 bases and J 4 bases; bases outside gene matches: 3. CDR3 in amino acids: CSVVGTGAYGYTF. In nucleotides, the CDR3 is TGCAGCGTTGTGGGGACAGGGGCCTATGGCTACACCTTC.

The genes are TRBV27 and TRBJ1-5; possible D gene TRBD1, 5 bases. Between the trimmed V and J ends, which lost 6 bases and 6 bases, there was a span of 15 bases. The CDR3 spans 14 residues. Germline V gives CDR1 MNHEY, CDR2 SMNVEV (reference sequence). Here the CDR3 reads CASSHIPGFQPQHF. CDR3 nucleotide sequence: TGTGCCAGCAGCCATATCCCAGGGTTTCAGCCCCAGCATTTT.

The chain recombines TRBV10-1 with TRBJ2-4, with TRBD1 matching 9 bases. The CDR3 is 17 amino acids. Germline trimming cut 0 bases from V and 8 bases from J; bases unmatched to any gene: 11. Germline V lookup: CDR1 WNHNN, CDR2 SYGVQD (reference sequence). This CDR3 reads CASSESFQGTGSDIQYF. DNA for the CDR3: TGCGCCAGCAGTGAGTCTTTTCAGGGGACAGGGTCAGACATTCAGTACTTC.

The genes are TRBV5-4 and TRBJ1-6; a weak D match, TRBD1 (6 bases). The germline V and J ends were trimmed by 0 bases and 2 bases, with 12 bases remaining between them. Germline lookup yields CDR1 SGHNT and CDR2 YYREEE (reference sequence). This CDR3 comprises 17 residues. Written as DNA, the CDR3 is TGTGCCAGCAGCTTGGGGACAGACCTTACCTATAATTCACCCCTCCACTTT. This codes for CASSLGTDLTYNSPLHF.

The chain uses TRBV14 and TRBJ2-7; 10 bases line up with TRBD1. Germline trimming cut 4 bases from V and 4 bases from J; bases unmatched to any gene: 4. Germline V gene data show CDR1 as SGHDN and CDR2 as FVKESK. CDR3 length: 14 amino acids. For the CDR3, the DNA is TGTGCCAGCAGCCCGAGGACAGGGGGTTACGAGCAGTACTTC. Residues: CASSPRTGGYEQYF.

The chain uses TRBV29-1 and TRBJ2-1; D is unresolved. CDR1 SQVTM and CDR2 ANQGSEA come from the germline V gene. V was clipped by 2 bases and J by 8 bases, with 7 bases between them. This CDR3 is built from 11 residues. The CDR3 spells CSVENSHEQFF. For the CDR3, the DNA is TGCAGCGTTGAAAACAGCCATGAGCAGTTCTTC.

This clone was picked up one time. The chain carries TRBV6-2 or TRBV6-3 and TRBJ1-1; D unclear. V lost 6 bases and J 6 bases, leaving 11 bases between the germline ends. Germline V CDR1 and CDR2: MNHEY, SVGEGT. The CDR3 totals 12 residues. As DNA, the CDR3 is TGTGCCAGCAGCCCGCGGGTTCCTGAAGCTTTCTTT. Amino acids: CASSPRVPEAFF.

V gene TRBV9 combines with J gene TRBJ2-1; no definite D call. The germline gives CDR1 SGDLS, CDR2 YYNGEE. CDR3 size: 15 residues. V was trimmed by 1 base and J by 6 bases, leaving 14 bases between them. The CDR3 region has the DNA TGTGCCAGCAGCGTACTCCCGCCCCCCAGCAATGAGCAGTTCTTC. Protein: CASSVLPPPSNEQFF.

The chain links TRBV25-1 to TRBJ2-6, with D possibly matching TRBD1 (6 bases). CDR3 length equals 17 residues. The germline V gene encodes CDR1 MGHDK and CDR2 SYGVNS. Trimming removed 4 bases at V and 2 bases at J, with 15 bases between. The CDR3 DNA is TGTGCCAGCAGTGTCGCAAACAGGGATACTGGGGCCAACGTCCTGACTTTC. It codes for CASSVANRDTGANVLTF.

The V gene is TRBV3-1 (or the pseudogene TRBV3-2), the J gene TRBJ2-7; possibly TRBD1 for D (5 bases). CDR3 length: 15 amino acids. Trimming pared 0 bases from V and 1 base from J, leaving 10 bases between. The germline V gene has CDR1 LGHDT and CDR2 YNNKEL (reference sequence). CDR3 DNA: TGTGCCAGCAGCCAAGATCAAAGGGGTTCCTACGAGCAGTACTTC. This encodes CASSQDQRGSYEQYF.